The 3 T cell receptor beta chains below all came from one sample that was sequenced in a study of T cells in Graves' hyperthyroidism and ophthalmopathy. RNA transcripts were the template for amplifying TCR beta CDR3 regions. The HTBI set primed first-round TCR CDR3 RT-PCR. TCRdb redid the calling of the multiplex PCR reads with MiXCR, one entry per CDR3 protein. The table lists some 400,000 distinct CDR3 sequences, approximately 19% of them singletons. Sequences were obtained from blood. The receptors here all came from a woman under 30 with Graves' hyperthyroidism.

In this sample, this clonotype turned up many times. This sequence joins TRBV19 and TRBJ1-1; 10 positions match TRBD1. The CDR3 extends over 13 amino acids. CDR1 is LNHDA, CDR2 SQIVND, per germline (reference sequence). The trim removed 10 bases at V and 3 bases at J, leaving 5 bases unmatched. In nucleotides, the CDR3 is TGTGCCACTTGGGACAGGGGTGACACTGAAGCTTTCTTT. Translating gives CATWDRGDTEAFF.

Details on this clonotype: With a much larger clone just one base away, this may be a read error. This chain connects TRBV11-2 to TRBJ2-5; D is uncertain. The CDR3 sequence is 13 residues long. CDR1 and CDR2 (germline): SGHAT, FQNNGV. The CDR3 region has the DNA TGTGTCAGCATCCGGACCCTGGGCGAGACCCAGTACTTC. The encoded protein is CVSIRTLGETQYF.

Many counts were recorded for this clonotype. The chain carries TRBV6-5 and TRBJ2-5; 9 nucleotides agree with TRBD2. The CDR3 has 17 residues. V gave up 1 base and J gave up 3 bases; unmatched junction bases: 9. From germline, CDR1 is MNHEY and CDR2 SVGAGI. CDR3 protein: CASSYLSGGPQKETQYF. The CDR3, as DNA: TGTGCCAGCAGTTACTTGAGCGGGGGGCCTCAAAAAGAGACCCAGTACTTC.